This entry lists 15 T cell receptor beta chains sequenced from one sample in a study of blood T cell repertoires in COVID-19. This table comes from immunoSEQ multiplex PCR, and its TCRdb copy is limited to in-frame clones, with some not included. The table lists roughly 40,000 clones, 80% to 90% of them singletons, with more than 7% in the top ten. Sequences were obtained from peripheral blood. All receptors derive from a woman in her seventies with acute or convalescent COVID-19.

V and J are TRBV5-1 and TRBJ2-1, with D tentatively TRBD1 (5 bases). The ends were cut back, 2 bases at V and 8 bases at J, with 14 bases in the middle. CDR3 size: 14 residues. CDR1 is SGHRS and CDR2 is YFSETQ in the germline V gene. CDR3 loop: CASSFGDSIYEQFF. CDR3 sequence (DNA): TGCGCCAGCAGCTTTGGAGACAGTATCTATGAGCAGTTCTTC.

The chain is built from TRBV28 and TRBJ2-7, with TRBD2 matching 16 bases. This CDR3 region has 14 residues. Germline assignment: CDR1 MDHEN and CDR2 SYDVKM. The CDR3 loop is CASLSVGTSGRASV. The CDR3 nucleotides are TGTGCCAGCCTTTCAGTGGGGACTAGCGGGAGGGCGTCAGTC.

The gene calls are TRBV12-5 and TRBJ2-7; 9 positions match TRBD1. Trimming at V came to 0 bases and at J to 2 bases, leaving 8 bases not matched to a gene. Germline values: CDR1 LGHNT, CDR2 FRNRAP. CDR3 length: 17 amino acids. The CDR3 region has the DNA TGTGCTAGTGGTTTGGTAATTGGGACAGGGCAACCCTACGAGCAGTACGTC. Translating gives CASGLVIGTGQPYEQYV.

To note about this clone: The same CDR3 also results from other DNA sequences found in this sample. This chain links TRBV4-3 with TRBJ2-1, with TRBD1 identical over 11 bases. CDR3 length equals 16 residues. V lost 0 bases to trimming and J lost 8 bases; unmatched junction nucleotides: 6. Germline V gives CDR1 LGHNA, CDR2 YSLEER. Here the CDR3 DNA reads TGCGCCAGCAGCCAAGAAGGCGGACAGGGGGCCTATGAGCAGTTCTTC. Residues: CASSQEGGQGAYEQFF.

This clone has more than one count but fewer than ten. The V gene is TRBV15, the J gene TRBJ2-2; 7 nucleotides agree with TRBD1. J gave up 9 bases and V 1 base, and 5 bases lay outside the gene matches. The CDR3 has 14 amino acids. CDR1 is LNHNV, CDR2 YYDKDF, per germline (reference sequence). CDR3 sequence: CATSRGQGGRELFF. DNA for the CDR3: TGTGCCACCAGCAGAGGACAGGGTGGACGGGAGCTGTTTTTT. Combining the CDR3 with reference TRBV15 and TRBJ2-2 gives the whole variable domain DAMVIQNPRYQVTQFGKPVTLSCSQTLNHNVMYWYQQKSSQAPKLLFHYYDKDFNNEADTPDNFQSRRPNTSFCFLDIRSPGLGDTAMYLCATSRGQGGRELFFGEGSRLTVL.

This chain links TRBV28 with TRBJ1-5; no definite D call. This CDR3 comprises 15 residues. Trimming left V 4 bases short and J 0 bases short, with 10 bases between. The V gene's germline CDR1 is MDHEN and CDR2 SYDVKM. The CDR3 sequence: CASSSPTHSNQPQHF. The CDR3 nucleotides are TGTGCCAGCAGTTCCCCGACTCATAGCAATCAGCCCCAGCATTTT. The whole variable domain, filled in from reference TRBV28 and TRBJ1-5, reads DVKVTQSSRYLVKRTGEKVFLECVQDMDHENMFWYRQDPGLGLRLIYFSYDVKMKEKGDIPEGYSVSREKKERFSLILESASTNQTSMYLCASSSPTHSNQPQHFGDGTRLSIL.

J is TRBJ1-4 and V is TRBV6-5, with a tentative D call TRBD1 (5 bases). Trimming removed 7 bases at V and 5 bases at J, with 14 bases between. This CDR3 spans 14 amino acids. From germline, CDR1 is MNHEY and CDR2 SVGAGI. CDR3: CASTPGGGNEKLFF. The CDR3 DNA follows: TGTGCCAGCACTCCTGGGGGGGGGAATGAAAAACTGTTTTTT.

This clone has only a few counts. The gene calls are TRBV27 and TRBJ1-5; 7 positions agree with TRBD1. CDR3 size: 17 residues. The germline V gene has CDR1 MNHEY and CDR2 SMNVEV (reference sequence). The J segment lost 3 bases and the V segment lost 6 bases, leaving 14 bases of the junction unmatched. DNA of the CDR3: TGTGCCAGCAGCAAACCCCGGGACAGAAAAATCAATCAGCCCCAGCATTTT. The encoded protein is CASSKPRDRKINQPQHF.

The rearrangement links TRBV5-5 to TRBJ1-4; D unresolved. CDR1 is SGHKS, CDR2 YYEKEE, per germline (reference sequence). The CDR3 is 15 residues long. V dropped 0 bases and J dropped 8 bases, with 14 bases sitting between them. The CDR3 DNA reads TGTGCCAGCAGCTTGGCCGGGTCCAGAAGAGAAAAACTGTTTTTT. It codes for CASSLAGSRREKLFF.

V is TRBV9 and J is TRBJ2-1; D remains ambiguous. CDR1 and CDR2 from the germline V gene are SGDLS and YYNGEE. V was shortened by 0 bases and J by 2 bases, with 9 bases between the two germline ends. The CDR3 contains 15 residues. The CDR3 nucleotides are TGTGCCAGCAGCGTAGAAAGAGTGGCCTACAATGAGCAGTTCTTC. It specifies CASSVERVAYNEQFF.

This rearrangement joins TRBV25-1 to TRBJ2-1; D not certain. The CDR3 has 15 amino acids. Germline V lookup: CDR1 MGHDK, CDR2 SYGVNS. V lost 2 bases and J lost 3, with 11 bases in between. CDR3 nucleotide sequence: TGTGCCAGCAGTGAAGGCTCCTTTCACTACAATGAGCAGTTCTTC. It yields the protein CASSEGSFHYNEQFF.

The chain uses TRBV7-2 and TRBJ2-1, with TRBD2 as a possible D gene (5 bases). This CDR3 contains 14 residues. The germline gives CDR1 SGHTA, CDR2 FQGNSA. V was shortened by 2 bases and J by 5 bases, with 10 bases between the two germline ends. CDR3 in DNA: TGTGCCAGCAGCTTAACGGGGAGAAACAATGAGCAGTTCTTC. This encodes CASSLTGRNNEQFF.

The chain combines TRBV12-3 or TRBV12-4 with TRBJ2-4; D is undetermined. The CDR3 has 13 amino acids. Trimming shortened V by 3 bases and J by 12 bases, and 15 bases separated the two germline ends. In nucleotides, the CDR3 is TGTGCCAGCAGTTTCACCCCTGGCGGATCTCAGTACTTC. Translation: CASSFTPGGSQYF.

The gene calls are TRBV18 and TRBJ1-4; D ambiguous. In germline, CDR1 is KGHSH, CDR2 LQKENI. CDR3 length equals 13 residues. Trimming took 4 bases from V and 8 from J, leaving 11 bases between them. The CDR3 DNA is TGTGCCAGCTCACGGGCAGGAATCGAAAAACTGTTTTTT. Translating gives CASSRAGIEKLFF.

The genes are TRBV7-7 and TRBJ2-1, with D possibly matching TRBD2 (6 bases). CDR3 size: 15 residues. The V end was cut by 3 bases, the J end by 2 bases, with 11 bases between. The germline V gene has CDR1 SSHAT and CDR2 FNYEAQ (reference sequence). Here the CDR3 DNA reads TGTGCCAGCAGCTTTAGACTAGGACCCTACAATGAGCAGTTCTTC. Encoded protein: CASSFRLGPYNEQFF. Based on the CDR3 plus reference TRBV7-7 and TRBJ2-1, the full variable domain is GAGVSQSPRYKVTKRGQDVTLRCDPISSHATLYWYQQALGQGPEFLTYFNYEAQPDKSGLPSDRFSAERPEGSISTLTIQRTEQRDSAMYRCASSFRLGPYNEQFFGPGTRLTVL.